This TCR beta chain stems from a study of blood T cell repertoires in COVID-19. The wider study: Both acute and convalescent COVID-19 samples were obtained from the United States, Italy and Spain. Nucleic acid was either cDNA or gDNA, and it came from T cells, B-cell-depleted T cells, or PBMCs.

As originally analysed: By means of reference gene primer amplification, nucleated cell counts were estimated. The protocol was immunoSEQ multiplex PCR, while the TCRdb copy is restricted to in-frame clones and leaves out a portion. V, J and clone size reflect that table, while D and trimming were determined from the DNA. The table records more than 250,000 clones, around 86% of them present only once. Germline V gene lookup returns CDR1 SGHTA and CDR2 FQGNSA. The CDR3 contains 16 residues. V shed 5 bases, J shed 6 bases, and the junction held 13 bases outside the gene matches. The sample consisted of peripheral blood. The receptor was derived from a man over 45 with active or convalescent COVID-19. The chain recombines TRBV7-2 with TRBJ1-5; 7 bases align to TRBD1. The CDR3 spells CASSRNSRGLGQPQHF. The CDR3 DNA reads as TGTGCCAGCAGCCGCAATTCAAGGGGGCTGGGTCAGCCCCAGCATTTT.